The 22 T cell receptor beta chains reported below all come from one sample, sequenced in a study of technical replicates of blood from a few donors. The assay was immunoSEQ multiplex PCR, and TCRdb's table has in-frame clones only and misses some. The table shows 60,000 to 90,000 clones, with nearly 98% occurring only once. The sample comprised T cells isolated from PBMCs. These receptors came from a human donor in good health.

CDR3 amino acids: CASSPQGGQETQYF. The CDR3 DNA sequence: TGTGCCAGCAGCCCGCAGGGAGGCCAAGAGACCCAGTACTTC. J is TRBJ2-5 and V is TRBV7-9, with a tentative D call TRBD2 (6 bases). The CDR3 runs 14 residues. V was pared by 5 bases and J by 1 base, with 11 bases between. Germline V gene lookup returns CDR1 SEHNR and CDR2 FQNEAQ (reference sequence).

The J gene is TRBJ2-1, the V gene TRBV28; 10 nucleotides align to TRBD2. V lost 8 bases to trimming and J lost 8 bases; unmatched junction nucleotides: 12. From germline, CDR1 is MDHEN and CDR2 SYDVKM. The CDR3 spans 15 residues. The CDR3 DNA reads TGTGCCAGCGCCATCCTAACAAGCGGGAGGGATGAGCAGTTCTTC. As protein: CASAILTSGRDEQFF.

This chain uses TRBV5-1 with TRBJ1-2; weak D call: TRBD1 (5 bases). Germline CDR1 SGHRS, CDR2 YFSETQ. The CDR3 length is 14 residues. The V end lost 0 bases, the J end lost 7 bases, and 13 bases lay between the germline ends. The CDR3 is CASSLVGRQGGYTF. CDR3 nucleotides: TGCGCCAGCAGCTTGGTAGGCAGGCAGGGTGGCTACACCTTC.

The chain combines TRBV5-4 with TRBJ1-1; TRBD1 matches 9 bases. The V and J ends lost 2 bases and 3 bases, in that order; junction bases with no gene match: 5. Germline V gene lookup returns CDR1 SGHNT and CDR2 YYREEE (reference sequence). This CDR3 has 15 amino acids. CDR3 in DNA: TGTGCCAGCAGCTTCGACAGGGGGGGGGACACTGAAGCTTTCTTT. It translates to CASSFDRGGDTEAFF.

The chain links TRBV28 to TRBJ1-2; D possibly corresponds to TRBD1 (6 bases). Trimming shortened V by 5 bases and J by 7 bases, and 17 bases separated the two germline ends. Per germline, CDR1 MDHEN and CDR2 SYDVKM. The CDR3 runs 14 residues. The CDR3 protein is CASSPDSSSVGYTF. The CDR3 DNA reads as TGTGCCAGCAGTCCGGACAGTAGTTCGGTTGGCTACACCTTC.

This clone is a singleton in its sample. The rearrangement links TRBV7-9 to TRBJ2-3; 8 bases line up with TRBD2. The germline CDR1 and CDR2 sequences are SEHNR and FQNEAQ (reference sequence). This CDR3 is 15 amino acids long. Germline trimming cut 6 bases from V and 3 bases from J; bases unmatched to any gene: 8. CDR3 nucleotides: TGTGCCAGCAGGCCAGATCGGGGGGGTACAGATACGCAGTATTTT. Translated, it gives CASRPDRGGTDTQYF. The complete variable domain, with remaining parts taken from reference TRBV7-9 and TRBJ2-3, reads DTGVSQNPRHKITKRGQNVTFRCDPISEHNRLYWYRQTLGQGPEFLTYFQNEAQLEKSRLLSDRFSAERPKGSFSTLEIQRTEQGDSAMYLCASRPDRGGTDTQYFGPGTRLTVL.

V is TRBV19 and J is TRBJ1-6; TRBD1 aligns across 7 bases. With V trimmed by 3 bases and J by 0 bases, 5 bases remained unmatched. Germline V gives CDR1 LNHDA, CDR2 SQIVND (reference sequence). The CDR3 is 17 residues long. Here the CDR3 DNA reads TGTGCCAGTAGTATGCCACAGGGGAGCTCCTATAATTCACCCCTCCACTTT. Its translation: CASSMPQGSSYNSPLHF.

The chain joins TRBV2 to TRBJ2-1, with a tentative D call TRBD2 (5 bases). This CDR3 spans 14 amino acids. The ends were cut back, 5 bases at V and 7 bases at J, with 15 bases in the middle. The germline gives CDR1 SNHLY, CDR2 FYNNEI. The CDR3 nucleotides are TGTGCCAGCAGTCCCCCCCGTACGGGGAATGAGCAGTTCTTC. This codes for CASSPPRTGNEQFF.

The chain is built from TRBV19 and TRBJ2-5, with TRBD1 matching over 9 bases. CDR3 size: 15 residues. The trim removed 6 bases at V and 5 bases at J, leaving 10 bases unmatched. Germline V gives CDR1 LNHDA, CDR2 SQIVND (reference sequence). The CDR3 region is CASRPLDRGGETQYF. In nucleotides, the CDR3 is TGTGCCAGTAGACCATTGGACAGGGGAGGTGAGACCCAGTACTTC.

This CDR3 reads CASTPTQGAYGYTF. In DNA form, the CDR3 reads TGTGCCAGTACCCCCACCCAGGGGGCGTATGGCTACACCTTC. This chain uses TRBV19 with TRBJ1-2; TRBD1 agrees at 8 bases. V gave up 7 bases and J gave up 5 bases; unmatched junction bases: 9. The CDR3 is 14 amino acids. Germline loops: CDR1 LNHDA, CDR2 SQIVND (reference sequence).

The V and J genes are TRBV18 and TRBJ2-1; 10 nucleotides agree with TRBD2. Unmatched junction bases numbered 8, after V lost 3 bases and J lost 9 bases. The CDR3 contains 15 residues. Germline CDR1 is KGHSH and CDR2 is LQKENI. The chain's CDR3 is CASSPILAGAAEQFF. The CDR3, as DNA: TGTGCCAGCTCACCGATCCTAGCGGGGGCCGCTGAGCAGTTCTTC. The variable domain in full, completed from reference TRBV18 and TRBJ2-1, reads NAGVMQNPRHLVRRRGQEARLRCSPMKGHSHVYWYRQLPEEGLKFMVYLQKENIIDESGMPKERFSAEFPKEGPSILRIQQVVRGDSAAYFCASSPILAGAAEQFFGPGTRLTVL.

The V gene is TRBV11-2, the J gene TRBJ1-2; TRBD1 agrees at 10 bases. This CDR3 has 15 amino acids. Per germline, CDR1 SGHAT and CDR2 FQNNGV. V lost 5 bases and J lost 5; bases outside the gene matches: 8. Written as DNA, the CDR3 is TGTGCCAGCAGCGTAGGGCCGGGACAGGGGTATGGCTACACCTTC. This sequence encodes CASSVGPGQGYGYTF.

V gene TRBV13 combines with J gene TRBJ2-1, with a possible D match to TRBD2 (6 bases). Trimming took 5 bases from V and 0 from J, leaving 20 bases between them. Germline values: CDR1 PRHDT, CDR2 FYEKMQ (reference sequence). The CDR3 length is 18 residues. CDR3 bases: TGTGCCAGCAGCCCGGTACCACAAAGCGGGCTCTCCTACAATGAGCAGTTCTTC. This gives the protein CASSPVPQSGLSYNEQFF.

The chain couples TRBV28 to TRBJ1-2, with D tentatively TRBD1 (6 bases). The germline V and J ends were trimmed by 2 bases and 4 bases, with 14 bases remaining between them. CDR1 and CDR2 (germline): MDHEN, SYDVKM. CDR3 size: 15 residues. The DNA of the CDR3 is TGTGCCAGCAGTTTACCCGGGTCGACAGGCTATGGCTACACCTTC. Amino acids: CASSLPGSTGYGYTF.

This clone was recorded once. The chain is built from TRBV7-9 and TRBJ2-5; D is unclear. Germline CDR1 reads SEHNR; CDR2 reads FQNEAQ (reference sequence). CDR3 length: 15 residues. Trimming took off 4 bases at V and 2 bases at J, with 14 bases between the two ends. The CDR3 loop is CASSSKRPDQETQYF. In DNA, the CDR3 is TGTGCCAGCAGCTCCAAGAGGCCGGATCAAGAGACCCAGTACTTC.

The chain recombines TRBV25-1 with TRBJ2-2, with a tentative D call TRBD1 (5 bases). The ends were cut back, 3 bases at V and 2 bases at J, with 19 bases in the middle. Germline CDR1 reads MGHDK; CDR2 reads SYGVNS. CDR3 length: 18 amino acids. CDR3 residues: CASSDIGRTSLNTGELFF. The CDR3, as DNA: TGTGCCAGCAGTGACATAGGGCGGACAAGCCTAAACACCGGGGAGCTGTTTTTT.

The chain links TRBV28 to TRBJ2-1; TRBD2 agrees at 8 bases. The junction had 14 bases not matched to a gene; V was cut back by 7 bases and J by 6 bases. Germline CDR1 MDHEN, CDR2 SYDVKM. CDR3 length: 16 amino acids. The DNA for the CDR3 is TGTGCCAGCAACGACCCCGGGAGGGTTCAAGGCAATGAGCAGTTCTTC. Translation gives CASNDPGRVQGNEQFF.

This chain uses TRBV4-1 with TRBJ2-7; the match to TRBD1 covers 9 bases. V shed 3 bases, J shed 3 bases, and the junction held 9 bases outside the gene matches. The CDR3 extends over 16 amino acids. CDR1 MGHRA and CDR2 YSYEKL come from the germline V gene. In DNA form, the CDR3 reads TGCGCCAGCAGCCACGGGACAGGGACGATGATCTACGAGCAGTACTTC. Translated: CASSHGTGTMIYEQYF.

V is TRBV30 and J is TRBJ2-5; D is perhaps TRBD2 (5 bases). Germline V gene lookup returns CDR1 GTSNPN and CDR2 SVGIG (reference sequence). This CDR3 spans 13 amino acids. The V and J ends lost 3 bases and 2 bases respectively, with 10 bases between them. The CDR3, as DNA: TGTGCCTGGAGCCGGGGAACACAAGAGACCCAGTACTTC. This translates into CAWSRGTQETQYF.

This chain links TRBV9 with TRBJ2-2, with 11 bases lining up with TRBD2. This CDR3 has 17 amino acids. Germline CDR1 is SGDLS and CDR2 is YYNGEE. V was pared by 4 bases and J by 5 bases, with 10 bases of the junction left unmatched. CDR3 region: CASSTLLAGDGTGELFF. For the CDR3, the DNA is TGTGCCAGCAGCACCTTACTAGCGGGAGATGGAACCGGGGAGCTGTTTTTT.

The rearrangement uses TRBV6-6 and TRBJ2-7, with 8 bases matching TRBD2. Per the germline V gene, CDR1 is MNHNY and CDR2 is SVGAGI (reference sequence). The CDR3 sequence is 16 residues long. V dropped 6 bases and J dropped 0; count of bases not matched to a gene: 10. The chain's CDR3 is CASSYKREPLSYEQYF. The CDR3 nucleotides are TGTGCCAGCAGCTACAAGCGGGAGCCCCTCTCCTACGAGCAGTACTTC.

The genes are TRBV10-3 and TRBJ1-1; TRBD1 aligns across 8 bases. The CDR3 is made up of 15 amino acids. The V gene end was trimmed by 2 bases and the J gene end by 1 base; junction bases not matched to a gene: 3. The V gene's germline CDR1 is ENHRY and CDR2 SYGVKD. This chain's CDR3 is CAISETQGGNTEAFF. CDR3 sequence (DNA): TGTGCCATCAGTGAGACACAGGGGGGGAACACTGAAGCTTTCTTT.